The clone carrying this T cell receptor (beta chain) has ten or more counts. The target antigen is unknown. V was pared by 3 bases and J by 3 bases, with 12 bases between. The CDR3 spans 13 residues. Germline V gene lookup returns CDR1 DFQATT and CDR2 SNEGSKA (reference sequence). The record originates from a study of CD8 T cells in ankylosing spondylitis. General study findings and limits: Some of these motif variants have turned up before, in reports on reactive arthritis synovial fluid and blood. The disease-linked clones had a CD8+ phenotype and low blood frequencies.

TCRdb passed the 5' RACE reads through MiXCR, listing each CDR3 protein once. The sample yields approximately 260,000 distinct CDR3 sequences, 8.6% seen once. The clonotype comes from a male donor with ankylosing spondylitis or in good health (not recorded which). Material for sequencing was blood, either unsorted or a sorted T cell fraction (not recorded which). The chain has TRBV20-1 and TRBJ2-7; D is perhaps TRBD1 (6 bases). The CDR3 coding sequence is TGCAGTGCTAGTCGGGGACAAGGCTACGAGCAGTACTTC. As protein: CSASRGQGYEQYF.